The 21 T cell receptor beta chains presented below share a single source sample, sequenced in a study of blood T cells in healthy people across ages. Together with a sample-barcoded 5' primer, a J-beta primer mix was included in a second PCR lasting roughly 7 to 11 cycles. In TCRdb, the 5' RACE reads were re-called with MiXCR into one record per CDR3 protein. The repertoire holds 1,500,000 or so distinct CDR3 sequences, with 45% to 70% as singletons. The sequenced sample was blood. The receptors originated from a man younger than 35 in good health.

V usage is TRBV6-2 or TRBV6-3 and J usage is TRBJ2-3, with 10 bases identical to TRBD2. Germline V gives CDR1 MNHEY, CDR2 SVGEGT. The CDR3 covers 16 residues. V lost 6 bases, J lost 2 bases, and 8 bases stayed unmatched. For the CDR3, the DNA is TGTGCCAGCAGCACACGACTAGCGGGTTACACAGATACGCAGTATTTT. Encoded protein: CASSTRLAGYTDTQYF.

The rearrangement joins TRBV12-3 or TRBV12-4 to TRBJ2-1; 12 bases agree with TRBD1. The J call is in doubt because the DNA end fits TRBJ2-7 better. This CDR3 contains 20 residues. The DNA for the CDR3 is TGTGCCAGCAGCGCGACGCTCGGGACAGGGGGCTATGGCTCCTACAATGAGCAGTACTTC. Amino acids: CASSATLGTGGYGSYNEQYF.

This clonotype was seen repeatedly, ten times or more. The gene calls are TRBV28 and TRBJ2-7; D might be TRBD2 (6 bases). The V and J ends lost 6 bases and 4 bases respectively, with 10 bases between them. The length of the CDR3 is 12 residues. CDR1 and CDR2 from the germline V gene are MDHEN and SYDVKM. The CDR3 is CASSRGTYEQYF. CDR3 nucleotide sequence: TGTGCCAGCAGCCGTGGGACTTACGAGCAGTACTTC.

This clonotype was detected only once. V usage is TRBV7-9 and J usage is TRBJ2-1, with D uncertain. The CDR3 extends over 14 amino acids. V was clipped by 2 bases and J by 7 bases, with 12 bases between them. Germline V lookup: CDR1 SEHNR, CDR2 FQNEAQ (reference sequence). DNA of the CDR3: TGTGCCAGCAGCTTATCACAAACCGGGAATGAGCAGTTCTTC. Amino acids: CASSLSQTGNEQFF.

The chain is built from TRBV11-2 and TRBJ2-5; possibly TRBD1 for D (6 bases). Germline V gives CDR1 SGHAT, CDR2 FQNNGV. The V end was cut by 1 base, the J end by 4 bases, with 13 bases between. The CDR3 totals 15 residues. The CDR3 is CASSLAAGAGETQYF. CDR3 coding DNA: TGTGCCAGCAGCTTAGCAGCAGGGGCGGGAGAGACCCAGTACTTC.

This clonotype showed up just once. The chain has TRBV6-2 or TRBV6-3 and TRBJ2-1; possible D gene TRBD2, 6 bases. The CDR3 totals 16 residues. Per germline, CDR1 MNHEY and CDR2 SVGEGT. Trimming took 8 bases from V and 0 from J, leaving 17 bases between them. The CDR3 region has the DNA TGTGCCAGCTCGCAAATAGCGGATTTCTCCTACAATGAGCAGTTCTTC. It is translated as CASSQIADFSYNEQFF.

This chain uses TRBV7-2 with TRBJ2-3, with 7 bases fitting TRBD1. Germline CDR1 reads SGHTA; CDR2 reads FQGNSA. This CDR3 has 18 residues. V lost 2 bases, J lost 3 bases, and 14 bases stayed unmatched. The CDR3 region has the DNA TGTGCCAGCAGCTTAATGATCGCAGGGGGATCTAGGACAGATACGCAGTATTTT. Translated, it gives CASSLMIAGGSRTDTQYF.

The table lists this clonotype with a few counts. V and J are TRBV27 and TRBJ2-7, with 9 bases aligning to TRBD1. The CDR3 totals 15 residues. V trimming: 5 bases; J trimming: 7 bases; junction bases outside the gene matches: 12. Germline V gene data show CDR1 as MNHEY and CDR2 as SMNVEV (reference sequence). In DNA, the CDR3 is TGTGCCAGCAGTGGCAGGACAGGGGCGGCGGGAGAGCAGTACTTC. This codes for CASSGRTGAAGEQYF.

V is TRBV25-1 and J is TRBJ2-3, with a possible D match to TRBD2 (5 bases). CDR3 length equals 14 residues. In germline, CDR1 is MGHDK, CDR2 SYGVNS. Trimming stripped 8 bases from V and 3 bases from J, with 15 bases between. CDR3 in DNA: TGTGCCAGCGCCGAAGAGCGAGGGACAGATACGCAGTATTTT. Residues: CASAEERGTDTQYF.

The chain recombines TRBV6-5 with TRBJ2-1, with D perhaps being TRBD1 or TRBD2 (5 bases each). Trimming left V 0 bases short and J 6 bases short, with 15 bases between. The CDR3 has 16 residues. CDR1 is MNHEY, CDR2 SVGAGI, per germline. The CDR3 bases are TGTGCCAGCAGTTACTCCCAGGGAGATCTTATCAATGAGCAGTTCTTC. It encodes CASSYSQGDLINEQFF.

This clonotype is a singleton in its sample. The chain uses TRBV12-5 and TRBJ2-4; D assignment may be TRBD1 or TRBD2 (5 bases each). Germline V lookup: CDR1 LGHNT, CDR2 FRNRAP. V was clipped by 0 bases and J by 6 bases, with 21 bases between them. The CDR3 is 18 residues long. The CDR3 reads CASGLVTEDDGTGNIQYF. The DNA of the CDR3 is TGTGCTAGTGGTTTGGTAACAGAGGATGACGGGACGGGAAACATTCAGTACTTC.

V usage is TRBV4-1 and J usage is TRBJ2-7, with a weak D call TRBD1 (6 bases). This CDR3 is 17 amino acids long. In germline, CDR1 is MGHRA, CDR2 YSYEKL. V was shortened by 1 base and J by 2 bases, with 18 bases between the two germline ends. The DNA for the CDR3 is TGCGCCAGCAGCCAAGTAAGGGCGGCAGGGGTGGCCTACGAGCAGTACTTC. It is translated as CASSQVRAAGVAYEQYF.

This chain uses TRBV5-8 with TRBJ2-2, with D uncertain. The CDR3 is made up of 15 amino acids. Per germline, CDR1 SGHTS and CDR2 YDEGEE. Trimming took 0 bases from V and 1 from J, leaving 7 bases between them. The CDR3 protein is CASSLVAGNTGELFF. Written as DNA, the CDR3 is TGTGCCAGCAGCTTGGTGGCCGGGAACACCGGGGAGCTGTTTTTT. Based on the CDR3 plus reference TRBV5-8 and TRBJ2-2, the full variable domain is EAGVTQSPTHLIKTRGQQATLRCSPISGHTSVYWYQQALGLGLQFLLWYDEGEERNRGNFPPRFSGRQFPNYSSELNVNALELEDSALYLCASSLVAGNTGELFFGEGSRLTVL.

This clonotype was picked up many times. This chain joins TRBV20-1 and TRBJ2-3; 7 bases are a match to TRBD2. The V gene end was trimmed by 3 bases and the J gene end by 5 bases; junction bases not matched to a gene: 17. Germline loops: CDR1 DFQATT, CDR2 SNEGSKA (reference sequence). The CDR3 contains 17 residues. DNA of the CDR3: TGCAGTGCTAGGGGCCGGGAAGCGGGGAAACTGGGAGATACGCAGTATTTT. This gives the protein CSARGREAGKLGDTQYF.

This clonotype was seen only a few times. This sequence joins TRBV10-1 and TRBJ1-2; D not resolved. V lost 6 bases and J lost 1, with 9 bases in between. Germline-derived CDR1 and CDR2 are WNHNN and SYGVQD (reference sequence). The CDR3 has 13 residues. Here the CDR3 DNA reads TGCGCCAGCAGCGCCGGTCGTAACTATGGCTACACCTTC. Its translation: CASSAGRNYGYTF.

This sequence joins TRBV6-4 and TRBJ1-1; weak D call: TRBD1 (5 bases). Germline V gene sequence: CDR1 MRHNA, CDR2 SNTAGT. V was shortened by 10 bases and J by 8 bases, with 20 bases between the two germline ends. CDR3 length: 13 residues. CDR3: CATSSGTRREAFF. CDR3 coding DNA: TGTGCCACTTCATCCGGGACTCGACGGGAAGCTTTCTTT.

To note about this clonotype: Just one base apart from a much larger clone, this may be a read error. The chain is built from TRBV12-5 and TRBJ2-3, with D possibly being TRBD1 or TRBD2 (5 bases each). The CDR3 contains 12 residues. Germline loops: CDR1 LGHNT, CDR2 FRNRAP. CDR3: CAIGLRGDTQYF. The CDR3 DNA reads TGTGCTATTGGTTTGAGGGGAGATACGCAGTATTTT.

This chain uses TRBV24-1 with TRBJ2-5; 8 bases agree with TRBD1. This CDR3 is built from 16 residues. Germline loops: CDR1 KGHDR, CDR2 SFDVKD. The J segment lost 11 bases and the V segment lost 0 bases, leaving 13 bases of the junction unmatched. Here the CDR3 reads CATSDLGNRGSNEQYF. Here the CDR3 DNA reads TGTGCCACCAGTGATTTGGGGAACAGGGGGTCCAATGAGCAGTACTTC.

This clonotype was counted ten times or more. The gene calls are TRBV29-1 and TRBJ2-1; TRBD1 agrees at 7 bases. The trim removed 5 bases at V and 8 bases at J, leaving 3 bases unmatched. The CDR3 runs 11 residues. CDR1 and CDR2 (germline): SQVTM, ANQGSEA. The CDR3 nucleotides read TGCAGCGTTTACAGGGGAGATGAGCAGTTCTTC. It encodes CSVYRGDEQFF.

This chain joins TRBV10-3 and TRBJ2-7; the D call may be TRBD1 or TRBD2 (5 bases each). Trimming took 0 bases from V and 5 from J, leaving 17 bases between them. Germline CDR1 reads ENHRY; CDR2 reads SYGVKD. This CDR3 has 16 amino acids. As DNA, the CDR3 is TGTGCCATCAGTGAGTCTTTGGCAGGGAGATCGGACGAGCAGTACTTC. As protein: CAISESLAGRSDEQYF.

V usage is TRBV5-1 and J usage is TRBJ1-4, with 7 bases matching TRBD1. Germline values: CDR1 SGHRS, CDR2 YFSETQ. This CDR3 spans 15 amino acids. V dropped 0 bases and J dropped 3; count of bases not matched to a gene: 2. CDR3 region: CASSLDRGSNEKLFF. In nucleotides, the CDR3 is TGCGCCAGCAGCTTGGACAGGGGCTCTAATGAAAAACTGTTTTTT.